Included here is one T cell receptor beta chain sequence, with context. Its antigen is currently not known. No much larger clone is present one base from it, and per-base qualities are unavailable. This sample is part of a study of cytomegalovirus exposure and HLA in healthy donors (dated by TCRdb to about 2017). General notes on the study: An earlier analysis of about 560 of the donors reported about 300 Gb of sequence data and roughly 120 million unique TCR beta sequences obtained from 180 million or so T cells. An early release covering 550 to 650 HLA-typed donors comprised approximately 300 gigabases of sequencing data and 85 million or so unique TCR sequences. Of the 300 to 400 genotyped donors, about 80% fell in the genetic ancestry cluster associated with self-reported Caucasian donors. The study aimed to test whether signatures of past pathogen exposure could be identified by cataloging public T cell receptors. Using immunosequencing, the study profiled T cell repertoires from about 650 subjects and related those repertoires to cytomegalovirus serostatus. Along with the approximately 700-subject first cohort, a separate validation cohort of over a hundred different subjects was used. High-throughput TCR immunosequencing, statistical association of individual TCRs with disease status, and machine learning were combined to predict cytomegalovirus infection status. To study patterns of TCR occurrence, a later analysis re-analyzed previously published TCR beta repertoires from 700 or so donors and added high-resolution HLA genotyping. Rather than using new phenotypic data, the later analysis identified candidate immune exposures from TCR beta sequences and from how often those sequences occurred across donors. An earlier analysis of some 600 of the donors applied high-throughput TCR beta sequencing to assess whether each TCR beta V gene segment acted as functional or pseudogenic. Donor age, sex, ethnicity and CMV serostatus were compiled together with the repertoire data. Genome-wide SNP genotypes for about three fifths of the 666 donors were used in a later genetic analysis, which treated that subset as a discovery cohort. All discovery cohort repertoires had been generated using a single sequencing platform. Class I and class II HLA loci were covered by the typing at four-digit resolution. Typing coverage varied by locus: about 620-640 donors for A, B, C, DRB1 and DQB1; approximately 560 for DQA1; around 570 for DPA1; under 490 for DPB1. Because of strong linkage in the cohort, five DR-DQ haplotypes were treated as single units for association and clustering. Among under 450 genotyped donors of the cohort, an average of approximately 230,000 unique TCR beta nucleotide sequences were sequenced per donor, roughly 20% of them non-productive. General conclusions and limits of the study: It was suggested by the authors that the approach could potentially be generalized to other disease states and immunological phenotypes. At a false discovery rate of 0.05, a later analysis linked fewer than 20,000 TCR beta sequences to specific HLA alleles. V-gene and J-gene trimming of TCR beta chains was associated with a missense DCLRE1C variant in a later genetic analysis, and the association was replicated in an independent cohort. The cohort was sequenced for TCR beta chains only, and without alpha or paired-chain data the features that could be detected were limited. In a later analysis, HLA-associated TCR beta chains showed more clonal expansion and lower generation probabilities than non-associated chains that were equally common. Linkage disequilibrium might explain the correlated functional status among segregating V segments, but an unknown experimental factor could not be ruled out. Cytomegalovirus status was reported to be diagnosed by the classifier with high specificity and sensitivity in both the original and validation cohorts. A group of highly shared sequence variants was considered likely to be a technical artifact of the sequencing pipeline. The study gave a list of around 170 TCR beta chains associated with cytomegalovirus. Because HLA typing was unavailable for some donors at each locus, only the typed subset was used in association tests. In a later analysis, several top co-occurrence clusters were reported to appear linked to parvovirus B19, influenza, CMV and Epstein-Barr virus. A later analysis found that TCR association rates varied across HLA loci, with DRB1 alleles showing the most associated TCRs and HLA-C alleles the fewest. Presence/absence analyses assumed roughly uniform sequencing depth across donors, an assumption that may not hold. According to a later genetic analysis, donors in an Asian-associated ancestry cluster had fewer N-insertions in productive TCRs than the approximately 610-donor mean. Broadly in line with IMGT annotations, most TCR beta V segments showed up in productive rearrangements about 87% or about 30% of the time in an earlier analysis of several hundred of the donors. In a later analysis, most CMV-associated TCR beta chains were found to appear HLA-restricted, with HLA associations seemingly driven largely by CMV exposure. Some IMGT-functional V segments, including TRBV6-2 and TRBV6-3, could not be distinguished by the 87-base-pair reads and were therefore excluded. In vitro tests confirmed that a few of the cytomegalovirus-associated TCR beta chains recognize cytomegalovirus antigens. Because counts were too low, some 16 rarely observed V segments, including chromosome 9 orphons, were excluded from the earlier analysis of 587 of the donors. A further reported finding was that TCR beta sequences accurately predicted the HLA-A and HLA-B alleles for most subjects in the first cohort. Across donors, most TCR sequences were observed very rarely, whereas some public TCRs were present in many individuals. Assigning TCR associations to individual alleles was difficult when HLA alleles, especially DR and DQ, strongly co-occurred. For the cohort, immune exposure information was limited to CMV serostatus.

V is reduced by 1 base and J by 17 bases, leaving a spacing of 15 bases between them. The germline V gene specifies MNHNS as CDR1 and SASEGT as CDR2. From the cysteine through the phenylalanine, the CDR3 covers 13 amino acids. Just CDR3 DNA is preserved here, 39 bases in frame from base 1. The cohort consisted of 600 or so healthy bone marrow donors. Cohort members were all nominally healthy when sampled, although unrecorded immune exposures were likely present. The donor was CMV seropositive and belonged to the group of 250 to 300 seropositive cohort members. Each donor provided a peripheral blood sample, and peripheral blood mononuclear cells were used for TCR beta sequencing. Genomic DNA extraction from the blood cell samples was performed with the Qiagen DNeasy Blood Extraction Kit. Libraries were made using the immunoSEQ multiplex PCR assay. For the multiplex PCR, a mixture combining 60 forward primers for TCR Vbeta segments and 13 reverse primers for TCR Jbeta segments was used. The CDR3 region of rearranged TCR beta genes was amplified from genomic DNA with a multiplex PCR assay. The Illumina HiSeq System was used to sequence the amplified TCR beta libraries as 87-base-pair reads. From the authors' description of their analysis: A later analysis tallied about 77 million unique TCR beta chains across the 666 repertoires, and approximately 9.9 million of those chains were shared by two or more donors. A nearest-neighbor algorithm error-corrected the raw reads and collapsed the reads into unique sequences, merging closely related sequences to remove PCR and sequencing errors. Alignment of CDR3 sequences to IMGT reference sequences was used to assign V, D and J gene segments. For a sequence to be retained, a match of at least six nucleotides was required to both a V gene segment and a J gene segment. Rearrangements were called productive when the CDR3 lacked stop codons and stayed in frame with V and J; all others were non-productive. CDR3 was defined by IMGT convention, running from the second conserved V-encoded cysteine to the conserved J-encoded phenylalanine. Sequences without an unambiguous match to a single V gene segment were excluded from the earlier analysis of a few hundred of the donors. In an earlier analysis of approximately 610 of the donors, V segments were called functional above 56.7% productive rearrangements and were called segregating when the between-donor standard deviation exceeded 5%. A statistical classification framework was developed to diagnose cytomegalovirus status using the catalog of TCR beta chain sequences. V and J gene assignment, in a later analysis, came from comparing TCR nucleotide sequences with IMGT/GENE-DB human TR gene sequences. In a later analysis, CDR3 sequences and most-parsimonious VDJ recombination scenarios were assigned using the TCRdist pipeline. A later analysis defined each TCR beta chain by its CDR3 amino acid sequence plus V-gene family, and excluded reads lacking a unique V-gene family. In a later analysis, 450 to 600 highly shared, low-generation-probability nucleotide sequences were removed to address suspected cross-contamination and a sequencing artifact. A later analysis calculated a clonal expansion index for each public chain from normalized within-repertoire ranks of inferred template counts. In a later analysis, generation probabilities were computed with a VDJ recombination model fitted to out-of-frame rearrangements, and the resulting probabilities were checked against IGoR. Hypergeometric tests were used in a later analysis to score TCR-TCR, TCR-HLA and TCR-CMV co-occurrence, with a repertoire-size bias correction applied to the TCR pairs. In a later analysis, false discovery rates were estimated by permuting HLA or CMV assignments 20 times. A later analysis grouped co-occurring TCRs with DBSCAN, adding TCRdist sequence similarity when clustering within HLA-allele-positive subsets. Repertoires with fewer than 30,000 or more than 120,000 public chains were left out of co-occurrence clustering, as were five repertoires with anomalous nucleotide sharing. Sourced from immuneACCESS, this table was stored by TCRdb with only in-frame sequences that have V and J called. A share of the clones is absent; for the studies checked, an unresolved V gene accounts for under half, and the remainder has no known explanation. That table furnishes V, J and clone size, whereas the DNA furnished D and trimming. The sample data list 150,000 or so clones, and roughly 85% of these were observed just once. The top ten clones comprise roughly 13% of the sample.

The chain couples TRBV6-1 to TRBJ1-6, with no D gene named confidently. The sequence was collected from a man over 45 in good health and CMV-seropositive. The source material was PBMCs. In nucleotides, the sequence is TGTGCCAGCAGTGAAGGGGAGGCAGGCGCGGTCCACTTT. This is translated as CASSEGEAGAVHF.